These T cell receptor beta chains were read from a single sample in a study of a mutant IDH1 vaccine in newly diagnosed glioma. Here immunoSEQ multiplex PCR was the method, and the copy in TCRdb shows in-frame clones only, minus some. The sample carries 50,000 to 65,000 clones, approximately 80% recorded once. Sequenced here: PBMCs, sampled from a glioma patient treated with radiotherapy, temozolomide or both. The receptors stem from a man aged 18 to 30 with glioma. The CDR3 runs from the conserved cysteine through the conserved F or W. The D gene is left open where the match is weak. Size values are once, few and many counts, or a class for expanded clones, and some rows have none.

CDR3 DNA: TGCGCCAGCAGCCAAGTTCTAAGCACAGATACGCAGTATTTT; CDR3 protein: CASSQVLSTDTQYF; J gene: TRBJ2-3; D gene: .; clone size: .; V gene: TRBV4-1
CDR3 DNA: TGTGCCAGCAGCCCGTGGGCAGGGGCTGGGGGTAGTGTTCGGTTT; CDR3 protein: CASSPWAGAGGSVRF; J gene: TRBJ1-1; D gene: .; clone size: .; V gene: TRBV5-6
CDR3 DNA: TGTGCCAGCAGCGGGGGACAGGGTAACACCGGGGAGCTGTTTTTT; CDR3 protein: CASSGGQGNTGELFF; J gene: TRBJ2-2; D gene: TRBD1; clone size: .; V gene: TRBV5-6
CDR3 DNA: TGCGCCAGCAGCGGGGGGACGTCCGACACCGGGGAGCTGTTTTTT; CDR3 protein: CASSGGTSDTGELFF; J gene: TRBJ2-2; D gene: .; clone size: .; V gene: TRBV4-3
CDR3 DNA: TGTGCCAGCGGCATCAGGGGGCGCGTTCCTAACGGCGGCTTC; CDR3 protein: CASGIRGRVPNGGF; J gene: TRBJ2-7; D gene: TRBD1; clone size: .; V gene: TRBV2
CDR3 DNA: TGCGCCAGCAGCCACAGCCCTCTGGGGAGGACAGCTAACTATGGCTACACCTTC; CDR3 protein: CASSHSPLGRTANYGYTF; J gene: TRBJ1-2; D gene: .; clone size: once; V gene: TRBV4-1
CDR3 DNA: TGTGCCTGGAGTCGAAGTAGCTCGTTGGGAACAGATACGCAGTATTTT; CDR3 protein: CAWSRSSSLGTDTQYF; J gene: TRBJ2-3; D gene: .; clone size: .; V gene: TRBV30
CDR3 DNA: TGTGCCAGCAGTGATAGGACAGGGGCATCACCCCTCCACTTT; CDR3 protein: CASSDRTGASPLHF; J gene: TRBJ1-6; D gene: TRBD1; clone size: .; V gene: TRBV2
CDR3 DNA: TGTGCCAGCAGTTATGACAGGGGCTTGGGGTACGAGCAGTACTTC; CDR3 protein: CASSYDRGLGYEQYF; J gene: TRBJ2-7; D gene: TRBD1; clone size: .; V gene: TRBV11-2
CDR3 DNA: TGTGCCAGCTCAACGACAGGGGGCTCCAATCAGCCCCAGCATTTT; CDR3 protein: CASSTTGGSNQPQHF; J gene: TRBJ1-5; D gene: TRBD1; clone size: .; V gene: TRBV18
CDR3 DNA: TGCGCCAGCAGCTTGGCCGGAAGGGCAAATGGCTACACCTTC; CDR3 protein: CASSLAGRANGYTF; J gene: TRBJ1-2; D gene: .; clone size: .; V gene: TRBV5-1
CDR3 DNA: TGTGCCAGCAGCTCCCTTCTACTTGATGGCGATCAGCCCCAGCATTTT; CDR3 protein: CASSSLLLDGDQPQHF; J gene: TRBJ1-5; D gene: .; clone size: .; V gene: TRBV7-2
CDR3 DNA: TGTGCCAGCAGCGTAGCTGGCGGACTGAACACTGAAGCTTTCTTT; CDR3 protein: CASSVAGGLNTEAFF; J gene: TRBJ1-1; D gene: .; clone size: few; V gene: TRBV9
CDR3 DNA: TGTGCCATCAGGAGGGAGGAGAACACTGAAGCTTTCTTT; CDR3 protein: CAIRREENTEAFF; J gene: TRBJ1-1; D gene: .; clone size: .; V gene: TRBV10-3
CDR3 DNA: TGTGCCAGTTATCAGGGGGCAAAGGGCTACACCTTC; CDR3 protein: CASYQGAKGYTF; J gene: TRBJ1-2; D gene: TRBD1; clone size: .; V gene: TRBV28
CDR3 DNA: TGTGCCAGCAGTTTGGGGACAGGGGGCGCTGAAGCTTTCTTT; CDR3 protein: CASSLGTGGAEAFF; J gene: TRBJ1-1; D gene: TRBD1; clone size: once; V gene: TRBV27
CDR3 DNA: TGTGCCAGCAGCTTAGGGTCCCTCAACACCGGGGAGCTGTTTTTT; CDR3 protein: CASSLGSLNTGELFF; J gene: TRBJ2-2; D gene: .; clone size: few; V gene: TRBV7-2
CDR3 DNA: TGTGCCAGTAGTATAGATGGGGCAGGACGCCGTGAAGCTTTCTTT; CDR3 protein: CASSIDGAGRREAFF; J gene: TRBJ1-1; D gene: .; clone size: .; V gene: TRBV19
CDR3 DNA: TGTGCCAGTAGTACCCATTCTCCTAGAACCGGGGAGCTGTTTTTT; CDR3 protein: CASSTHSPRTGELFF; J gene: TRBJ2-2; D gene: .; clone size: .; V gene: TRBV19
CDR3 DNA: TGTGCCTGGAGTCAACAGGGTTCTTTCACTGAAGCTTTCTTT; CDR3 protein: CAWSQQGSFTEAFF; J gene: TRBJ1-1; D gene: .; clone size: few; V gene: TRBV30
CDR3 DNA: TGCGCCAGCAGCTTCAACTCCCAGGGGAGTTCGAACACCGGGGAGCTGTTTTTT; CDR3 protein: CASSFNSQGSSNTGELFF; J gene: TRBJ2-2; D gene: .; clone size: few; V gene: TRBV5-1
CDR3 DNA: TGTGCCAGCAGAACCCGATCCTCTGGGGCCAACGTCCTGACTTTC; CDR3 protein: CASRTRSSGANVLTF; J gene: TRBJ2-6; D gene: .; clone size: once; V gene: TRBV5-4
CDR3 DNA: TGTGCCAGCAGCGGGCACGGTGAAAAACTGTTTTTT; CDR3 protein: CASSGHGEKLFF; J gene: TRBJ1-4; D gene: .; clone size: .; V gene: TRBV13
CDR3 DNA: TGCGCCAGCAGCCAAGAAGGACTCTGGGAGACCCAGTACTTC; CDR3 protein: CASSQEGLWETQYF; J gene: TRBJ2-5; D gene: .; clone size: .; V gene: TRBV4-1
CDR3 DNA: TGTGCCTGCATTCCTCCAGGGAGGTACAATGAGCAGTTCTTC; CDR3 protein: CACIPPGRYNEQFF; J gene: TRBJ2-1; D gene: .; clone size: few; V gene: TRBV30
CDR3 DNA: TGTGCCAGCAGCGAGGGACAGACAGGGAATTCACCCCTCCACTTT; CDR3 protein: CASSEGQTGNSPLHF; J gene: TRBJ1-6; D gene: TRBD1; clone size: .; V gene: TRBV9
CDR3 DNA: TGTGCCTGGAGTGCCCTGGGTCTAGCGGGGGGGGGAACCGGGGAGCTGTTTTTT; CDR3 protein: CAWSALGLAGGGTGELFF; J gene: TRBJ2-2; D gene: TRBD2; clone size: .; V gene: TRBV30
CDR3 DNA: TGTGCCAGCAGTACAGGGTCTCTGAGTCCCAAGCAGTACTTC; CDR3 protein: CASSTGSLSPKQYF; J gene: TRBJ2-7; D gene: .; clone size: .; V gene: TRBV6-5
CDR3 DNA: TGTGCCTGGAGACTAGCGGGGGGGTGGACCGGGGAGCTGTTTTTT; CDR3 protein: CAWRLAGGWTGELFF; J gene: TRBJ2-2; D gene: TRBD2; clone size: few; V gene: TRBV30
CDR3 DNA: TGTGCCAGCAGGTTAGGCACCGGGGAGCTGTTTTTT; CDR3 protein: CASRLGTGELFF; J gene: TRBJ2-2; D gene: .; clone size: .; V gene: TRBV6-5
CDR3 DNA: TGTGCCATCAGTCAGGGTCGAGAGACCCAGTACTTC; CDR3 protein: CAISQGRETQYF; J gene: TRBJ2-5; D gene: .; clone size: .; V gene: TRBV10-3
CDR3 DNA: TGCGCCAGCAGCCAAGGCTGGGGCAGGGAGAACTATGGCTACACCTTC; CDR3 protein: CASSQGWGRENYGYTF; J gene: TRBJ1-2; D gene: .; clone size: few; V gene: TRBV4-3
CDR3 DNA: TGTGCCAGTAGTACAATGGGACAGGGGAGCGAGCAGTACTTC; CDR3 protein: CASSTMGQGSEQYF; J gene: TRBJ2-7; D gene: TRBD1; clone size: .; V gene: TRBV19
CDR3 DNA: TGTGCCAGCAGTACACCGGGACAGGGGTCATACGAGCAGTACTTC; CDR3 protein: CASSTPGQGSYEQYF; J gene: TRBJ2-7; D gene: TRBD1; clone size: .; V gene: TRBV2
CDR3 DNA: TGTGCCAGCAGTCCCTTACCGGGAGGACTCTACGAGCAGTACTTC; CDR3 protein: CASSPLPGGLYEQYF; J gene: TRBJ2-7; D gene: TRBD2; clone size: .; V gene: TRBV28
CDR3 DNA: TGTGCCAGCAGTTACCAGACAGGTGGATATGGCTACACCTTC; CDR3 protein: CASSYQTGGYGYTF; J gene: TRBJ1-2; D gene: .; clone size: .; V gene: TRBV6-5
CDR3 DNA: TGTGCCACCACAAAAGGGGGAAACACCGGGGAGCTGTTTTTT; CDR3 protein: CATTKGGNTGELFF; J gene: TRBJ2-2; D gene: .; clone size: .; V gene: TRBV10-3
CDR3 DNA: TGTGCTAGCAGCCCCTACCAAGAGACCCAGTACTTC; CDR3 protein: CASSPYQETQYF; J gene: TRBJ2-5; D gene: .; clone size: .; V gene: TRBV7-7
CDR3 DNA: TGTGCCAGCAGCTCCTACAATGAGCAGTTCTTC; CDR3 protein: CASSSYNEQFF; J gene: TRBJ2-1; D gene: .; clone size: .; V gene: TRBV5-5
CDR3 DNA: TGTGCCAGCAGGACAGGGAGTGCTAATGAAAAACTGTTTTTT; CDR3 protein: CASRTGSANEKLFF; J gene: TRBJ1-4; D gene: TRBD1; clone size: once; V gene: TRBV6-1
CDR3 DNA: TGTGCCACCAGCAGAGATACAGGGGTTAGGGTGAACACTGAAGCTTTCTTT; CDR3 protein: CATSRDTGVRVNTEAFF; J gene: TRBJ1-1; D gene: TRBD1; clone size: .; V gene: TRBV15
CDR3 DNA: TGTGCTAGTGGTGGACCGGGACTAGTTACTGAGCAGTTCTTC; CDR3 protein: CASGGPGLVTEQFF; J gene: TRBJ2-1; D gene: TRBD2; clone size: once; V gene: TRBV12-5
CDR3 DNA: TGTGCTAGTGGTTTGGTACGAGGGGGGGCTAGTGAAAAACTGTTTTTT; CDR3 protein: CASGLVRGGASEKLFF; J gene: TRBJ1-4; D gene: .; clone size: .; V gene: TRBV12-5
CDR3 DNA: TGCAGCGTTGAGGGGGGCGGGGACTCCTACAATGAGCAGTTCTTC; CDR3 protein: CSVEGGGDSYNEQFF; J gene: TRBJ2-1; D gene: .; clone size: once; V gene: TRBV29-1
CDR3 DNA: TGTGCCAGCAGCTCCAGGGTGGCCTATGGCTACACCTTC; CDR3 protein: CASSSRVAYGYTF; J gene: TRBJ1-2; D gene: .; clone size: once; V gene: TRBV7-2
CDR3 DNA: TGTGCCAGCAGCTTAGTGACCGGGAGTAATCAGCCCCAGCATTTT; CDR3 protein: CASSLVTGSNQPQHF; J gene: TRBJ1-5; D gene: .; clone size: few; V gene: TRBV7-8
CDR3 DNA: TGTGCCAGCAGTCCGCGCCGTGGGACCTTAGGTCGGGAGCAGTACTTC; CDR3 protein: CASSPRRGTLGREQYF; J gene: TRBJ2-7; D gene: .; clone size: .; V gene: TRBV25-1
CDR3 DNA: TGTGCCACCAGCAGAGATTCAGCGTTGATTAATCAGCCCCAGCATTTT; CDR3 protein: CATSRDSALINQPQHF; J gene: TRBJ1-5; D gene: .; clone size: .; V gene: TRBV15
CDR3 DNA: TGCAGCGTATTGAGAGGGGAAAAACTGTTTTTT; CDR3 protein: CSVLRGEKLFF; J gene: TRBJ1-4; D gene: .; clone size: .; V gene: TRBV29-1
CDR3 DNA: TGTGCCAGCAGTTTGCAACTCAATCAGCCCCAGCATTTT; CDR3 protein: CASSLQLNQPQHF; J gene: TRBJ1-5; D gene: .; clone size: .; V gene: TRBV28